The 15 T cell receptor beta chains below all came from one sample that was sequenced in a study of blood T cell repertoires in COVID-19. Repertoires were generated with immunoSEQ multiplex PCR, while TCRdb's copy carries only in-frame clones and drops some. Altogether some 170,000 clones are present, more than 80% being singletons, with the ten largest covering under 8%. Material for sequencing was PBMCs or T cells enriched from blood (not recorded which). Source of these receptors: a man aged 35-49 years who had recovered from COVID-19.

The CDR3 protein is CASSLIGGGRGYF. CDR3 in DNA: TGTGCCAGCAGTTTAATTGGCGGGGGGCGAGGATACTTC. V gene TRBV12-3 or TRBV12-4 combines with J gene TRBJ2-7; 8 bases are a match to TRBD2. This CDR3 has 13 residues. The V gene end was trimmed by 2 bases and the J gene end by 13 bases; junction bases not matched to a gene: 10.

This chain connects TRBV4-1 to TRBJ1-2; D is unclear. Trimming removed 3 bases at V and 4 bases at J, with 21 bases between. This CDR3 region has 17 residues. Germline V gene data show CDR1 as MGHRA and CDR2 as YSYEKL. This CDR3 reads CASSQGFFGVSSYGYTF. DNA for the CDR3: TGCGCCAGCAGCCAGGGATTTTTCGGGGTTTCAAGCTATGGCTACACCTTC.

The chain combines TRBV10-1 with TRBJ2-3; D gene unclear. Trimming removed 2 bases from V and 6 bases from J, with 12 bases in between. In germline, CDR1 is WNHNN, CDR2 SYGVQD (reference sequence). The CDR3 totals 14 residues. In DNA, the CDR3 is TGCGCCAGCAGTGAGATGGCTGTCTTGGATACGCAGTATTTT. This sequence encodes CASSEMAVLDTQYF.

V and J are TRBV28 and TRBJ2-1, with 14 bases fitting TRBD2. The length of the CDR3 is 16 residues. Germline V gene lookup returns CDR1 MDHEN and CDR2 SYDVKM. Unmatched junction bases numbered 5, after V lost 4 bases and J lost 6 bases. For the CDR3, the DNA is TGTGCCAGCAGTTCCGGACTAGCGGGAGGACTCAATGAGCAGTTCTTC. Translated: CASSSGLAGGLNEQFF.

This clone was seen a single time. J is TRBJ1-2 and V is TRBV18; a weak D match, TRBD1 (5 bases). Germline values: CDR1 KGHSH, CDR2 LQKENI. V was pared by 2 bases and J by 2 bases, with 27 bases between. The CDR3 consists of 20 residues. Here the CDR3 reads CASSPSSNPSQGRLNYGYTF. DNA of the CDR3: TGTGCCAGCTCACCAAGTTCGAACCCCTCCCAGGGTAGGCTCAACTATGGCTACACCTTC. Combining the CDR3 with reference TRBV18 and TRBJ1-2 gives the whole variable domain NAGVMQNPRHLVRRRGQEARLRCSPMKGHSHVYWYRQLPEEGLKFMVYLQKENIIDESGMPKERFSAEFPKEGPSILRIQQVVRGDSAAYFCASSPSSNPSQGRLNYGYTFGSGTRLTVV.

V gene TRBV24-1 combines with J gene TRBJ1-2; D remains unclear. In germline, CDR1 is KGHDR, CDR2 SFDVKD. The CDR3 length is 11 residues. Trimming cost V 5 bases and J 7 bases, with 7 bases left between them. The CDR3 bases are TGTGCCACCAGTGCGGGAATTGGCTACACCTTC. This gives the protein CATSAGIGYTF.

This chain joins TRBV15 and TRBJ1-2; no clear D. From germline, CDR1 is LNHNV and CDR2 YYDKDF (reference sequence). Between the trimmed V and J ends, which lost 0 bases and 8 bases, there was a span of 10 bases. CDR3 length: 13 amino acids. The chain's CDR3 is CATSRDIQQGYTF. CDR3 bases: TGTGCCACCAGCAGAGATATACAGCAAGGCTACACCTTC. Together with reference TRBV15 and TRBJ1-2, the CDR3 gives the full variable domain: DAMVIQNPRYQVTQFGKPVTLSCSQTLNHNVMYWYQQKSSQAPKLLFHYYDKDFNNEADTPDNFQSRRPNTSFCFLDIRSPGLGDTAMYLCATSRDIQQGYTFGSGTRLTVV.

This clone has just one count. The chain couples TRBV10-1 to TRBJ1-2, with 9 nucleotides matching TRBD1. The CDR3 totals 13 residues. After removal of 4 bases from V and 8 bases from J, the junction contained 5 bases not matched to a gene. From germline, CDR1 is WNHNN and CDR2 SYGVQD (reference sequence). CDR3 protein: CASSATGGRGYTF. CDR3 coding DNA: TGCGCCAGCAGTGCCACAGGGGGCAGGGGCTACACCTTC.

This rearrangement joins TRBV19 to TRBJ1-6; 9 bases fit TRBD1. Germline V lookup: CDR1 LNHDA, CDR2 SQIVND (reference sequence). The CDR3 is 15 residues long. The V and J ends lost 3 bases and 7 bases, in that order; junction bases with no gene match: 4. DNA for the CDR3: TGTGCCAGTAGTATGGGACAGGGACAAAATTCACCCCTCCACTTT. Translation gives CASSMGQGQNSPLHF.

The chain uses TRBV27 and TRBJ2-5; the D gene is possibly TRBD1 (6 bases). The germline V gene has CDR1 MNHEY and CDR2 SMNVEV (reference sequence). Trimming shortened V by 6 bases and J by 1 base, and 12 bases separated the two germline ends. The CDR3 consists of 14 residues. CDR3 DNA sequence: TGTGCCAGCAGCCTAACAGGGTTCCAAGAGACCCAGTACTTC. It translates to CASSLTGFQETQYF.

CDR3 loop: CASSLGAGGNYGYTF. The CDR3 nucleotides read TGCGCCAGCAGCTTGGGGGCAGGGGGTAACTATGGCTACACCTTC. The chain is built from TRBV5-1 and TRBJ1-2; 7 nucleotides align to TRBD1. Looked up from germline, CDR1 is SGHRS and CDR2 is YFSETQ. CDR3 length equals 15 residues. The J segment lost 1 base and the V segment lost 0 bases, leaving 3 bases of the junction unmatched.

The chain recombines TRBV19 with TRBJ2-3; D is unclear. This CDR3 contains 13 residues. CDR1 LNHDA and CDR2 SQIVND come from the germline V gene (reference sequence). Trimming pared 4 bases from V and 6 bases from J, leaving 11 bases between. The CDR3 reads CASSTDPGDTQYF. As DNA, the CDR3 is TGTGCCAGTAGTACCGATCCCGGGGATACGCAGTATTTT.

The V and J genes are TRBV11-3 and TRBJ2-3, with 10 bases aligning to TRBD2. Germline lookup yields CDR1 SGHNT and CDR2 YENEEA. V lost 0 bases, J lost 3 bases, and 6 bases stayed unmatched. This CDR3 has 17 amino acids. In DNA form, the CDR3 reads TGTGCCAGCAGCTTAGACCACTTAGCGGGGGGAACAGATACGCAGTATTTT. Translation: CASSLDHLAGGTDTQYF.

This clone showed up just once. J is TRBJ1-2 and V is TRBV11-2; D is possibly TRBD1 (5 bases). The ends were cut back, 4 bases at V and 4 bases at J, with 13 bases in the middle. Germline CDR1 SGHAT, CDR2 FQNNGV. The CDR3 is 14 residues long. The CDR3 loop reads CASSSDSGFYGYTF. The DNA for the CDR3 is TGTGCCAGCAGCTCAGACTCAGGGTTCTATGGCTACACCTTC.

The rearrangement links TRBV12-3 or TRBV12-4 to TRBJ1-2; D uncertain. This CDR3 has 13 amino acids. V was clipped by 4 bases and J by 2 bases, with 8 bases between them. CDR3 coding DNA: TGTGCCAGCAGTTCCGGAGTAAACTATGGCTACACCTTC. Amino acid sequence: CASSSGVNYGYTF.